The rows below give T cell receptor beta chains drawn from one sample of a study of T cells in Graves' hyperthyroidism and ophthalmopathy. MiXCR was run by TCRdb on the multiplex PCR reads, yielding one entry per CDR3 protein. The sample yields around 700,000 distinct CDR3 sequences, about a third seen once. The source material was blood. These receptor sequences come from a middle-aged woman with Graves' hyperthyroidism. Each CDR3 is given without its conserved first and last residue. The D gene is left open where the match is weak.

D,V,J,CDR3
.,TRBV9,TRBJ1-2,ASSPVRNGYT
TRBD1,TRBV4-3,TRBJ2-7,ATARSTGADYEQY
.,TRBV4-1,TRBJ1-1,ASNSEGGDTEAF
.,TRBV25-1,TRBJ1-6,ASSGPENSPLH
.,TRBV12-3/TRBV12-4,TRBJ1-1,ASINWGGPTTNTEAF
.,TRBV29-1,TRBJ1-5,SVDDGDWDQPQH
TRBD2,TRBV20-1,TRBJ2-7,SAPRGLAAYEQY
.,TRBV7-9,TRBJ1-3,ASSLGRGVVTIY
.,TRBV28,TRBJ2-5,ASSPKEGGQETQY
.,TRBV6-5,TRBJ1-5,ASRGRPGASNQPQH
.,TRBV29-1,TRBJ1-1,SVSTSNTEAF
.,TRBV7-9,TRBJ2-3,ASSGDSQDTQY
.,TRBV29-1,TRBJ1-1,SVESLGGTEAF
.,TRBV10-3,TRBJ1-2,AILGAAGLTNYGYT
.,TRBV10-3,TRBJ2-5,AISPGQETQY
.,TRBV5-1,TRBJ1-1,ASSQGLRYNTEAF
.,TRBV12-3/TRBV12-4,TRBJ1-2,AISQATNYGYT
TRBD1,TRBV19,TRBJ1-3,ASSTEGTGNTIY
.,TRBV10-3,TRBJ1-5,AIRDGKYSNQPQH
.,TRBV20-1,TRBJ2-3,SARDTGTDTQY
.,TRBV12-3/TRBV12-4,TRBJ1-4,ASSLIPEEKLF
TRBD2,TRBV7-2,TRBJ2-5,ASSLGLWTSGKQETQY
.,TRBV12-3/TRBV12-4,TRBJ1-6,ASRPVWNSPLH